Listed below are T cell receptor beta chains from one sample, sequenced in a study of identical twins. TCRdb recomputed calls from the 5' RACE reads with MiXCR, one row per CDR3 protein. The sample has roughly 720,000 distinct CDR3 sequences, roughly 20% seen once. These data also featured in a second study, about T cells expressing NK-cell markers.

Source material: PBMCs. Every receptor here comes from a woman aged 18 to 35 in good health. CDR3s include the opening cysteine and the closing phenylalanine or tryptophan. A D gene is named only where the DNA matches it firmly. The listing skips clone size in some rows; elsewhere it reads once, few, many or a size class.

TRBJ2-5,few,TRBV5-1,.,CASSLRVSRRETQYF,TGCGCCAGCAGCTTACGGGTATCGAGGAGGGAGACCCAGTACTTC
TRBJ2-1,few,TRBV6-2/TRBV6-3,TRBD2,CASSYAGGSREQFF,TGTGCCAGCAGTTACGCGGGAGGGTCGCGGGAGCAGTTCTTC
TRBJ2-1,.,TRBV20-1,TRBD1,CSALWDRGHEQFF,TGCAGTGCTCTTTGGGACAGGGGCCATGAGCAGTTCTTC
TRBJ1-1,.,TRBV12-3/TRBV12-4,.,CASGLTNTEAFF,TGTGCCAGCGGCCTAACGAACACTGAAGCTTTCTTT
TRBJ1-1,.,TRBV27,.,CASTGTYRERGEAFF,TGTGCCAGCACGGGGACCTACAGGGAACGGGGTGAAGCTTTCTTT
TRBJ2-3,few,TRBV6-2/TRBV6-3,.,CASWTTTDTQYF,TGTGCCAGCTGGACTACCACAGATACGCAGTATTTT
TRBJ1-1,.,TRBV6-1,TRBD1,CASSDPPDRGNEAFF,TGTGCCAGCAGCGACCCCCCGGACAGGGGAAATGAAGCTTTCTTT
TRBJ2-5,.,TRBV20-1,TRBD1,CSARPWTGQGETQYF,TGCAGTGCTAGACCCTGGACAGGGCAGGGCGAGACCCAGTACTTC
TRBJ2-1,few,TRBV5-1,TRBD2,CASSRLAGEAGEQFF,TGCGCCAGCAGTCGACTAGCGGGAGAAGCGGGTGAGCAGTTCTTC
TRBJ2-1,few,TRBV12-3/TRBV12-4,TRBD2,CASRQTSGSVYNEQFF,TGTGCCAGCAGGCAGACTAGCGGGTCGGTCTACAATGAGCAGTTCTTC
TRBJ2-3,.,TRBV6-5,.,CASSYSRSSGPPEDTQYF,TGTGCCAGCAGTTACTCGAGATCCAGCGGGCCCCCTGAGGATACGCAGTATTTT